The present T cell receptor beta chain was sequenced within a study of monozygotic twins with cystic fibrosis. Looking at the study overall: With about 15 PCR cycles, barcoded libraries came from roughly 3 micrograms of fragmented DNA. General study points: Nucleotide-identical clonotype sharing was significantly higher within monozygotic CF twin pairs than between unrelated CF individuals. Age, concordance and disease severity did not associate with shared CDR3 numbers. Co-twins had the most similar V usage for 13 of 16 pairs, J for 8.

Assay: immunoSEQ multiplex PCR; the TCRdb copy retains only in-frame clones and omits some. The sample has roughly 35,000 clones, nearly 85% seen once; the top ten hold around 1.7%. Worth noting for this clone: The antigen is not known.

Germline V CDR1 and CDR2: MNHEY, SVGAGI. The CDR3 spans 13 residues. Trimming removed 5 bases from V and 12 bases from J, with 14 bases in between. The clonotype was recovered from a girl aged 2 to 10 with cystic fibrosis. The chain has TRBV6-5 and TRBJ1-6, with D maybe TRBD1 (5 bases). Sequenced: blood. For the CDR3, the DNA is TGTGCCAGCAGTATACAGGCCTCAGGACCCCTCCACTTT. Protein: CASSIQASGPLHF.